The 18 T cell receptor beta chains below all came from one sample that was sequenced in a study of CD8+CD57+ T cells in acquired aplastic anemia. Genomic DNA, the template, was used for profiling of the TCR beta VDJ and CDR3. In TCRdb, the reads were re-called with MiXCR into one record per CDR3 protein. Of 450,000 to 550,000 distinct CDR3 sequences listed, roughly a third are singletons. Patients chosen for sequencing had shown CD8+CD57+ cell expansion by flow cytometry. Material for sequencing was sorted CD4+, CD8+, or CD8+CD57+ T cells (not recorded which) from PBMCs. The receptors were gathered from a human donor with aplastic anemia.

This clonotype was picked up many times. The chain employs TRBV6-1 and TRBJ1-5; D unclear. The CDR3 is made up of 15 amino acids. V lost 3 bases, J lost 5 bases, and 14 bases lay in between. Germline CDR1 is MNHNS and CDR2 is SASEGT. The CDR3 region has the DNA TGTGCCAGCAGTGAGCGGACCCCTAGTGATCAGCCCCAGCATTTT. Protein: CASSERTPSDQPQHF.

V usage is TRBV20-1 and J usage is TRBJ2-5; weak D call: TRBD1 (5 bases). Trimming shortened V by 6 bases and J by 3 bases, and 17 bases separated the two germline ends. Germline V CDR1 and CDR2: DFQATT, SNEGSKA (reference sequence). The CDR3 has 14 amino acids. The CDR3 bases are TGCAGTGCCAAAAAGACAGAGGCAAAAGAGACCCAGTACTTC. Translating gives CSAKKTEAKETQYF.

This clonotype was detected many times. The chain carries TRBV19 and TRBJ2-3; D perhaps matches TRBD1 (6 bases). Per the germline V gene, CDR1 is LNHDA and CDR2 is SQIVND (reference sequence). This CDR3 comprises 14 residues. The V and J ends lost 6 bases and 10 bases respectively, with 20 bases between them. This CDR3 reads CASSLGAAGLAQYF. The CDR3 nucleotides read TGTGCCAGTAGCTTGGGGGCGGCAGGTCTTGCGCAGTATTTT.

V gene TRBV5-1 combines with J gene TRBJ2-2, with D perhaps TRBD1 (6 bases). Deletions cut 0 bases from V and 3 bases from J, with 9 bases between. Germline assignment: CDR1 SGHRS and CDR2 YFSETQ. CDR3 length equals 15 residues. The CDR3 DNA follows: TGCGCCAGCAGCTTGGCCCCAGGGGACACCGGGGAGCTGTTTTTT. As protein: CASSLAPGDTGELFF. Looking up the rest from reference TRBV5-1 and TRBJ2-2 gives the full variable domain: KAGVTQTPRYLIKTRGQQVTLSCSPISGHRSVSWYQQTPGQGLQFLFEYFSETQRNKGNFPGRFSGRQFSNSRSEMNVSTLELGDSALYLCASSLAPGDTGELFFGEGSRLTVL.

This clonotype showed up many times. V usage is TRBV10-1 and J usage is TRBJ1-2; 7 positions match TRBD1. Germline V gene lookup returns CDR1 WNHNN and CDR2 SYGVQD (reference sequence). This CDR3 comprises 13 residues. The J segment lost 4 bases and the V segment lost 5 bases, leaving 4 bases of the junction unmatched. CDR3 sequence (DNA): TGCGCCAGCAGTATGGACAGGACCTATGGCTACACCTTC. Translation: CASSMDRTYGYTF.

This clonotype was picked up a small number of times. CDR3 coding DNA: TGTGCCAGCAGCCGCCACCTGGGACAGGAGCAGTTCTTC. Protein product: CASSRHLGQEQFF. The chain carries TRBV7-2 and TRBJ2-1, with 7 bases that match TRBD1. CDR1 is SGHTA, CDR2 FQGNSA, per germline. The V segment lost 5 bases and the J segment 10 bases; nucleotides outside the gene matches: 8. This CDR3 spans 13 amino acids.

Of note for this clonotype: A much more abundant neighbour one base away suggests this may be a read error. The rearrangement joins TRBV7-3 to TRBJ2-7; D is unresolved. Germline-derived CDR1 and CDR2 are SGHTA and FQGTGA. This CDR3 has 15 residues. DNA for the CDR3: TGTGCCAGCAGCTTAGGACCCCCGGGTGGCTACGAGCAGCACTTC. This encodes CASSLGPPGGYEQHF.

This clonotype showed up just a few times. The chain has TRBV5-1 and TRBJ1-1, with D hard to call. The CDR3 is made up of 14 amino acids. From germline, CDR1 is SGHRS and CDR2 YFSETQ. Trimming took 0 bases from V and 11 from J, leaving 17 bases between them. The CDR3 DNA is TGCGCCAGCAGCTTGGTTTCTTCTTCGCCAGAGGCTTTCTTT. This encodes CASSLVSSSPEAFF.

V gene TRBV12-3 or TRBV12-4 combines with J gene TRBJ1-1; TRBD1 is a possible D gene (5 bases). Between the trimmed V and J ends, which lost 7 bases and 1 base, there was a span of 22 bases. The CDR3 is 17 residues long. The CDR3, as DNA: TGTGCCAGCACAGGAAGGGACCACGACAGAGAGAACACTGAAGCTTTCTTT. This codes for CASTGRDHDRENTEAFF.

This chain connects TRBV19 to TRBJ2-2; no clear D gene. Trimming removed 5 bases from V and 6 bases from J, with 4 bases in between. The length of the CDR3 is 11 residues. Per germline, CDR1 LNHDA and CDR2 SQIVND (reference sequence). CDR3 protein: CASSFAGELFF. The CDR3 coding sequence is TGTGCCAGTAGTTTCGCCGGGGAGCTGTTTTTT.

This clonotype was detected a few times. The chain is built from TRBV5-1 and TRBJ1-2; D is unclear. V lost 4 bases, J lost 11 bases, and 9 bases lay in between. This CDR3 region has 10 residues. Germline V gene lookup returns CDR1 SGHRS and CDR2 YFSETQ. CDR3 in DNA: TGCGCCAGCAGCCCGATCGGTTACACCTTC. It is translated as CASSPIGYTF.

The chain combines TRBV4-3 with TRBJ2-7; 11 bases are a match to TRBD2. There are 16 residues in the CDR3. Germline CDR1 reads LGHNA; CDR2 reads YSLEER. Losses at the gene ends were 0 bases for V and 2 bases for J; bases not matched to a gene: 3. The CDR3 sequence: CASSQEISGGAYEQYF. In DNA, the CDR3 is TGCGCCAGCAGCCAAGAGATTAGCGGGGGGGCCTACGAGCAGTACTTC.

V is TRBV19 and J is TRBJ1-4; 7 bases map to TRBD1. There are 16 residues in the CDR3. Germline trimming cut 10 bases from V and 0 bases from J; bases unmatched to any gene: 11. The germline CDR1 and CDR2 sequences are LNHDA and SQIVND (reference sequence). The CDR3 DNA follows: TGTGCCACCAGTGTCATTACAGGGGCAACTAATGAAAAACTGTTTTTT. Translating gives CATSVITGATNEKLFF.

Ten or more counts support this clonotype. CDR3 in DNA: TGCAGTGCCCGAATGACAGGGACCTATGGCTACACCTTC. This translates into CSARMTGTYGYTF. The chain uses TRBV20-1 and TRBJ1-2; 7 positions agree with TRBD1. The CDR3 totals 13 residues. The germline V gene has CDR1 DFQATT and CDR2 SNEGSKA (reference sequence). V shed 6 bases and J 4 bases; nucleotides not matched to a gene: 8.

V is TRBV10-3 and J is TRBJ1-5, with a weak D call TRBD1 (6 bases). The CDR3 extends over 14 amino acids. V lost 5 bases and J lost 6, with 14 bases in between. CDR1 and CDR2 from the germline V gene are ENHRY and SYGVKD. Here the CDR3 reads CAISRGEGGQPQHF. The CDR3 DNA is TGTGCCATCAGTAGAGGGGAAGGGGGTCAGCCCCAGCATTTT.

This clonotype was observed many times. CDR3 nucleotides: TGTGCCAGCAGCCTCAGGGGCGAGCAGTACTTC. The encoded protein is CASSLRGEQYF. The chain links TRBV12-3 or TRBV12-4 to TRBJ2-7, with D tentatively TRBD1 (6 bases). The CDR3 has 11 residues. The V end lost 6 bases, the J end lost 6 bases, and 9 bases lay between the germline ends.

In this sample, this clonotype turned up a few times. The J gene is TRBJ2-5, the V gene TRBV6-1, with D unresolved. The end of the DNA fits TRBJ2-7 better, so the J call may be wrong. Germline V gene sequence: CDR1 MNHNS, CDR2 SASEGT. The CDR3 is 14 amino acids. The CDR3 protein is CASSELSGTYEQYF. CDR3 DNA: TGTGCCAGCAGTGAATTGTCAGGTACCTACGAGCAGTACTTC.

The CDR3 DNA follows: TGTGCCAGCAGTTACACGTTGCTCACAGATACGCAGTATTTT. This gives the protein CASSYTLLTDTQYF. The rearrangement uses TRBV25-1 and TRBJ2-3; D ambiguous. This CDR3 is built from 14 residues. Germline-derived CDR1 and CDR2 are MGHDK and SYGVNS. V lost 5 bases and J 2 bases, leaving 11 bases between the germline ends.